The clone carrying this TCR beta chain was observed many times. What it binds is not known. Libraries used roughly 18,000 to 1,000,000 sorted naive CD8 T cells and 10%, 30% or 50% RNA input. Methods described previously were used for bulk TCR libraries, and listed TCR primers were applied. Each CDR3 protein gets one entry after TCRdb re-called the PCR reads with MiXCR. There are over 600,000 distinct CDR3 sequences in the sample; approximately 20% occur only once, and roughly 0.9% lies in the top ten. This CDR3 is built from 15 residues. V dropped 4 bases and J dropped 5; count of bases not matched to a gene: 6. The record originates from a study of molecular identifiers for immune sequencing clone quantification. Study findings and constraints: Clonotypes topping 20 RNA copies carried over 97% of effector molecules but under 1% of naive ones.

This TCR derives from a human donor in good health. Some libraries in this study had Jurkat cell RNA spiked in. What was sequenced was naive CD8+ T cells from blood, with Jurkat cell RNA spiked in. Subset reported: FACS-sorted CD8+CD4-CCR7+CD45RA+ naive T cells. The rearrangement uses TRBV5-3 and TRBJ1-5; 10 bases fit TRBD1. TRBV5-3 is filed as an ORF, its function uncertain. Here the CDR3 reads CARSPTGTGDQPQHF. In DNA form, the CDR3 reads TGTGCCAGAAGCCCTACCGGGACAGGGGATCAGCCCCAGCATTTT.